This TCR beta chain was recovered during a study of blood T cell repertoires in COVID-19. Study-wide background: Samples of COVID-19 (acute and convalescent) were obtained from the United States, Italy and Spain. In each case, the material was cDNA or gDNA derived from T cells, B-cell-depleted T cells, or PBMCs.

Trimming removed 6 bases from V and 5 bases from J; junction bases left unmatched: 10. CDR1 is SNHLY and CDR2 is FYNNEI in the germline V gene. CDR3 length: 15 amino acids. Authors' data handling: From reference gene primer amplification, estimates of nucleated cell counts were derived. Sequenced by immunoSEQ multiplex PCR; TCRdb stores in-frame clones only, minus some. That table gives V, J and clone size, and the DNA gave D and trimming. The data contain roughly 200,000 clones, approximately 81% of them singletons. This clone has only one observation. Sequenced sample: peripheral blood. This TCR was recovered from a woman older than 75 with acute or convalescent COVID-19. The chain links TRBV2 to TRBJ2-7, with 10 bases lining up with TRBD1. CDR3 nucleotide sequence: TGTGCCAGCAGGGGAGACAGGGGGCGAAGGAACGAGCAGTACTTC. Its translation: CASRGDRGRRNEQYF.